This is a list of T cell receptor beta chains from one sample in a study of cytomegalovirus exposure and HLA in healthy donors. Using immunoSEQ multiplex PCR, the repertoire was profiled, and TCRdb retains in-frame clones only, with some absent. The sample comprises some 150,000 clones, over 65% of which are singletons, and roughly 4% rests with the top ten. The material sequenced was PBMCs. These receptors originate from a woman in her thirties or forties in good health and CMV-seronegative. Both conserved end residues are trimmed from each CDR3. A D gene is named only where the DNA matches it firmly.

TRBV5-6	.	TRBJ1-1	ASSSLTALNTEAF
TRBV6-5	TRBD1	TRBJ1-2	ASRGIMDRHYGYT
TRBV19	TRBD1	TRBJ2-2	ASSPRTGLAGELF
TRBV12-2	.	TRBJ2-7	ASRLKIAGFYEQY
TRBV5-1	TRBD2	TRBJ2-1	ASRLSGDEGNEQF
TRBV4-1	.	TRBJ2-7	ASSQEADRLSSYEQY
TRBV2	TRBD1	TRBJ2-3	ASREDRDRTDTQY
TRBV2	TRBD2	TRBJ2-1	ASSLAGGPNEQF
TRBV10-3	.	TRBJ2-7	ALRDNGNEQY
TRBV5-1	TRBD1	TRBJ1-3	ASSLGGTGSGNTIY
TRBV7-2	TRBD1	TRBJ2-7	ASSHPGQHYEQY
TRBV27	.	TRBJ1-2	ASSLSSVGGDGYT
TRBV14	TRBD2	TRBJ2-7	ASSPGLHSYEQY
TRBV18	.	TRBJ1-1	ASAAQGPNTEAF
TRBV15	.	TRBJ1-4	ATSRDVGTYKEKLF
TRBV4-2	.	TRBJ1-6	ASSQDAAFGYNSPLH
TRBV5-1	.	TRBJ2-7	ASKVGPSPYEQY
TRBV5-1	.	TRBJ2-1	ASRRENGRNEQF
TRBV27	.	TRBJ2-2	ASYRNTGELF
TRBV4-1	TRBD1	TRBJ2-1	ASSLPGTGGLNEQF
TRBV4-1	.	TRBJ2-3	ASSQVPGSTDTQY
TRBV6-5	.	TRBJ2-7	ASSPASSYEQY
TRBV13	.	TRBJ1-2	ASSPSVKGGYGYT
TRBV30	.	TRBJ1-5	AWSNGGGGPNQPQH
TRBV5-1	.	TRBJ1-2	ASRQLPGGYT
TRBV23-1	TRBD2	TRBJ2-7	ASSRRTSRLTYEQY
TRBV19	.	TRBJ1-2	ASSIGRPGYT
TRBV30	.	TRBJ2-7	AWSRDSRSYEQY
TRBV6-1	.	TRBJ1-2	ASSATTTPFYGYT
TRBV5-1	.	TRBJ1-5	ASSLAGNQPQH
TRBV7-9	.	TRBJ1-2	ASSLTPIGGYGYT
TRBV5-1	.	TRBJ1-1	VSSLVEGDTEAF
TRBV5-1	.	TRBJ2-7	ASSLQGAYEQY
TRBV5-1	.	TRBJ1-3	ASSLAQSFSGNTIY
TRBV9	.	TRBJ2-2	ASSVQGGELF
TRBV30	.	TRBJ1-4	AWSRSDFNEKLF
TRBV4-1	TRBD2	TRBJ2-7	ASSPVGTSGGSYEQY
TRBV5-1	.	TRBJ1-5	ASSSQGGQPQH
TRBV7-2	.	TRBJ1-1	ASSLYGGKGTEAF
TRBV6-4	TRBD2	TRBJ2-1	ASSDQTSGRGHEQF
TRBV6-1	.	TRBJ2-3	ASSPTRADTQY